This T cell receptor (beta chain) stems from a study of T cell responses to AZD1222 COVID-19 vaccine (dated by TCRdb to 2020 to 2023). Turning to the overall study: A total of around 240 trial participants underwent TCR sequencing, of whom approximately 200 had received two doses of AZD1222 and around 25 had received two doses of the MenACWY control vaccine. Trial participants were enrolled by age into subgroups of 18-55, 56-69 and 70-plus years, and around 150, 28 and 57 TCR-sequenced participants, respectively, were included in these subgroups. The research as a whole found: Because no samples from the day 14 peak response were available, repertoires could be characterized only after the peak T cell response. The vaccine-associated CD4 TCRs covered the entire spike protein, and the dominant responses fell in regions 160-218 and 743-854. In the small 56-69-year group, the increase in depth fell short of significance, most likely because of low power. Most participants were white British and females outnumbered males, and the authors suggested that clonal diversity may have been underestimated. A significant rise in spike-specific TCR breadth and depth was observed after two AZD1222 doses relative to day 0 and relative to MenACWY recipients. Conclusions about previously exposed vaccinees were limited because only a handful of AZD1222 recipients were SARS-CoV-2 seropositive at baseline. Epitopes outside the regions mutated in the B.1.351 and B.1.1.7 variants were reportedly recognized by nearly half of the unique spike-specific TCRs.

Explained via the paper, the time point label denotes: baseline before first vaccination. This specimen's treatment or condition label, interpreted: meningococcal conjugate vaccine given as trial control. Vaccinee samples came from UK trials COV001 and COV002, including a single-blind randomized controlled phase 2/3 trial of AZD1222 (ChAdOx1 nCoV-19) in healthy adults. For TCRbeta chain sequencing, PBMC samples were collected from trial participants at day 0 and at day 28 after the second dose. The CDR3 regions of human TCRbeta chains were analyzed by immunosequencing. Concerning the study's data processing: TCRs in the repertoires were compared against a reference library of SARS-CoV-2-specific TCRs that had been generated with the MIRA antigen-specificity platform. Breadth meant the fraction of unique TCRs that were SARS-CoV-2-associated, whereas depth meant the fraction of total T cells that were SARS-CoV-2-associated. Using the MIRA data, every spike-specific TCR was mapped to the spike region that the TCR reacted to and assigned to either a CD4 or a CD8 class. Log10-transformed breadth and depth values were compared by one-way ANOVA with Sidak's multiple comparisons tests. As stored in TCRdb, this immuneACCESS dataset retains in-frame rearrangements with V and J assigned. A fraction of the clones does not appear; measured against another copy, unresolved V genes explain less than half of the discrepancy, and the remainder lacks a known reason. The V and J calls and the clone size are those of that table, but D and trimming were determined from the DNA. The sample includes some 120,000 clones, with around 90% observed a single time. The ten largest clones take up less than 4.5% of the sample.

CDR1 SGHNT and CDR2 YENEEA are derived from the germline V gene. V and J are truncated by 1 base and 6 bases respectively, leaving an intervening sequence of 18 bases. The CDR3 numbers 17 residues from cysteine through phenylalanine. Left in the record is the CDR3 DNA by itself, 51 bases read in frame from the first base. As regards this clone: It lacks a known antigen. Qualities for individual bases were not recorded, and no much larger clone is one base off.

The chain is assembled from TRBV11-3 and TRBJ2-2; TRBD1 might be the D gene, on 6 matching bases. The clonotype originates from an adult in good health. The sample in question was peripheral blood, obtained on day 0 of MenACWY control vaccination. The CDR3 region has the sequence CASSLGTGKLAPGELFF. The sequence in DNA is TGTGCCAGCAGCTTAGGAACAGGGAAATTGGCCCCCGGGGAGCTGTTTTTT. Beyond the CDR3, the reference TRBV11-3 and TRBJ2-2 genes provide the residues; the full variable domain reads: EAGVVQSPRYKIIEKKQPVAFWCNPISGHNTLYWYLQNLGQGPELLIRYENEEAVDDSQLPKDRFSAERLKGVDSTLKIQPAELGDSAVYLCASSLGTGKLAPGELFFGEGSRLTVL.